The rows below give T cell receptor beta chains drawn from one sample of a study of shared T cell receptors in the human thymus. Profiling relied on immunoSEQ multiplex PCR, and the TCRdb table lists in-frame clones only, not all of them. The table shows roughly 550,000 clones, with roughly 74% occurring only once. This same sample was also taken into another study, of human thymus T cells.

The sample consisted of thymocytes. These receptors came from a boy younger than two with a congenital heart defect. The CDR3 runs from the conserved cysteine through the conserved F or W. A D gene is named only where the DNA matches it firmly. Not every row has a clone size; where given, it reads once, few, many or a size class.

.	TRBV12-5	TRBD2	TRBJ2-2	TGTGCTAGTGGTCGGGGACTAGCGGGAGAAGCGAACACCGGGGAGCTGTTTTTT	CASGRGLAGEANTGELFF
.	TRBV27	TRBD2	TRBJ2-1	TGTGCCACCTCTTGCGGGAGAGGGGTCAATGAGCAGTTCTTC	CATSCGRGVNEQFF
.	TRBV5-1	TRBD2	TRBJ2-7	TGCGCCAGCAGCTCGGAGCGGGAGGCTCCCTCCTACGAGCAGTACTTC	CASSSEREAPSYEQYF
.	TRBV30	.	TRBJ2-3	TGTGCCTGGAGGCCAGGGGGGCGGGACACAGATACGCAGTATTTT	CAWRPGGRDTDTQYF
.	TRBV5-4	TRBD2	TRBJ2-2	TGTGCCAGCAGCATTAGACTAGCGGGAAGGGAGGCCGGGGAGCTGTTTTTT	CASSIRLAGREAGELFF
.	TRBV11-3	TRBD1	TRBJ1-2	TGTGCCAGCAGCCCGGGACAGGGATCCTATGGCTACACCTTC	CASSPGQGSYGYTF
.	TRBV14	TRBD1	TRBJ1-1	TGTGCCAGCAGCCAATGGGACAGGGGGAAGGGAACTGAAGCTTTCTTT	CASSQWDRGKGTEAFF
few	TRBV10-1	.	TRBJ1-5	TGCGCCAGAAACCACCGACAGATCAATCAGCCCCAGCATTTT	CARNHRQINQPQHF
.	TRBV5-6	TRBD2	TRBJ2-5	TGTGCCAGCAGCTTGGCCCCAGCGGGAGTAGTTGGGGAGACCCAGTACTTC	CASSLAPAGVVGETQYF
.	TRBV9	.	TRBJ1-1	TGTGCCAGCAGCCCCGAGTCGGGGAGGACTGAAGCTTTCTTT	CASSPESGRTEAFF
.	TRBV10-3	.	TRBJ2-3	TGTGCCATCAGTGAGTTCCCGCATGGCGGAGGTAGCACAGATACGCAGTATTTT	CAISEFPHGGGSTDTQYF
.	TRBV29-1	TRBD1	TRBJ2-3	TGCAGCGTTGAACCCCAGGCAGGGGGCGCCGCTGATACGCAGTATTTT	CSVEPQAGGAADTQYF
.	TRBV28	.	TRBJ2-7	TGTGCCAGCAGGGAGGGAATGAACGAGCAGTACTTC	CASREGMNEQYF
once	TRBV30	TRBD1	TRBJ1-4	TGTGCCTGGAGTATGCCAGGGGACAGTTTTAATGAAAAACTGTTTTTT	CAWSMPGDSFNEKLFF
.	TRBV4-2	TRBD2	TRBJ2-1	TGTGCCAGCAGCCAAGGTGGCGGGAGGAAATACAATGAGCAGTTCTTC	CASSQGGGRKYNEQFF
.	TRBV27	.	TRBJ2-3	TGTGCCAGCAGTTCCCCCGGTGTAACAGATACGCAGTATTTT	CASSSPGVTDTQYF
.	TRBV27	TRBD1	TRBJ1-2	TGTGCCAGCAGTTTTACAGGGGGAGGTATCTATGGCTACACCTTC	CASSFTGGGIYGYTF
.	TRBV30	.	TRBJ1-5	TGTGCCTGGAGTGTAAGGGGGGGGCCGGGTCAGCCCCAGCATTTT	CAWSVRGGPGQPQHF
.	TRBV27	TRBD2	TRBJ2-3	TGTGCCAGCAGTGCCCTGGCGGGAGGGCCGAGAGATACGCAGTATTTT	CASSALAGGPRDTQYF
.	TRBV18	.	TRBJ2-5	TGTGCCAGCTCACCTAGAAGGGGGCAAGAGACCCAGTACTTC	CASSPRRGQETQYF
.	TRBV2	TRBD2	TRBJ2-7	TGTGCCAGCAGTATGGGGCTAGCGGGAAATGGCGAGCAGTACTTC	CASSMGLAGNGEQYF
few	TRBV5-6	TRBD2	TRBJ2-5	TGTGCCAGCACCATACTAGCGGGAGGCGGAGGGGCCCAGTACTTC	CASTILAGGGGAQYF
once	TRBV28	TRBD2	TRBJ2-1	TGTGCCAGCACTCCAATGGGCGGGAGGTCCGAGGGTGAGCAGTTCTTC	CASTPMGGRSEGEQFF
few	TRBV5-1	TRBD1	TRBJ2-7	TGCGCCAGCAGCTTGGACCCGGACAGGACTGGGTACGAGCAGTACTTC	CASSLDPDRTGYEQYF
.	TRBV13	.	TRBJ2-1	TGTGCCAGCAGCCAGGGGAGCGGCACCTACAATGAGCAGTTCTTC	CASSQGSGTYNEQFF